The T cell receptor (beta chain) described here comes from a study of identical twins. This CDR3 has 14 amino acids. In germline, CDR1 is SGDLS, CDR2 YYNGEE. The V gene lost 4 bases and the J gene lost 5 bases, with 13 bases spanning the gap. Each CDR3 protein is one row after TCRdb ran MiXCR on the 5' RACE reads. The profile covers 200,000 to 250,000 distinct CDR3 sequences, with about an eighth appearing a single time and roughly 4% taken by the ten largest. This clonotype was seen at least ten times. These data are also associated with another study on yellow fever vaccine responses in identical twins.

Sequenced input: memory (CD45RO+) T cells sorted from blood. The clonotype comes from a young woman in good health. The J gene is TRBJ1-5, the V gene TRBV9; D gene uncertain. In DNA, the CDR3 is TGTGCCAGCAGCCCCGGACGGGATGATCAGCCCCAGCATTTT. Its translation: CASSPGRDDQPQHF.